The sequence of this TCR beta chain was determined in a study of Ad26.COV2.S vaccination and SARS-CoV-2 variants. Study findings and constraints: Vaccine recipients had higher spike-specific TCR breadth than placebo recipients. Non-spike TCR breadth was similar in vaccine and placebo recipients.

Profiling relied on immunoSEQ multiplex PCR, and the TCRdb table lists in-frame clones only, not all of them. This table holds about 350,000 clones, around 92% found once. About this clone: Its antigen is unidentified.

The CDR3 spans 13 residues. Trimming stripped 6 bases from V and 4 bases from J, with 9 bases between. Per germline, CDR1 LNHNV and CDR2 YYDKDF (reference sequence). The chain is built from TRBV15 and TRBJ2-2; maybe TRBD2 (5 bases). The sample here was peripheral blood, taken after recovery from COVID-19. The origin of this receptor is a human donor who had recovered from COVID-19. The CDR3 bases are TGTGCCACCAGAGCCGAGGGCACCGGGGAGCTGTTTTTT. This sequence encodes CATRAEGTGELFF.